A selection of T cell receptor beta chains follows, all from one sample in a study of shared clonotypes between healthy human individuals. Some clones are missing from TCRdb's copy, which holds only in-frame ones; the method was immunoSEQ multiplex PCR. The table has approximately 2.1 million clones, roughly 93% seen once. Sample: naive CD4+ T cells from PBMCs. The receptors stem from a man aged 18 to 35 in good health. Some clones in this sample may be carry-over from other donors' samples. Both conserved end residues are part of each CDR3. The order of the fields is clone size, D gene, V gene, J gene, CDR3 DNA, CDR3 protein. D genes are given only for firm matches. Clone size is stated in some rows and not others, as once, few, many or a class when expanded.

NA	TRBD1	TRBV6-1	TRBJ1-3	TGTGCCAGCAGTGTCCGACAGGGGAAGGCTGGAAACACCATATATTTT	CASSVRQGKAGNTIYF
NA	NA	TRBV5-1	TRBJ1-2	TGCGCCAGCAGACCACGGGATAACTATGGCTACACCTTC	CASRPRDNYGYTF
NA	NA	TRBV5-8	TRBJ1-2	TGTGCCAGCAGCTTGGCGGAGGGAACCTATGGCTACACCTTC	CASSLAEGTYGYTF
once	NA	TRBV15	TRBJ1-4	TGTGCCACCACGGTTAGGGGCAATGAAAAACTGTTTTTT	CATTVRGNEKLFF
NA	NA	TRBV30	TRBJ1-3	TGTGCCTGGAGTGTTGTACGGCCACGAGAAGGAAACACCATATATTTT	CAWSVVRPREGNTIYF
NA	NA	TRBV28	TRBJ2-7	TGTGCCAGCAGTTCCCCTCCGTACGAGCAGTACTTC	CASSSPPYEQYF
NA	NA	TRBV6-1	TRBJ2-5	TGTGCCAGCAGGGGTAGGGGCCAAGAGACCCAGTACTTC	CASRGRGQETQYF
NA	TRBD2	TRBV4-1	TRBJ2-7	TGCGCCAGCAGCCCCGGGACTAGCTATCGCGAGCAGTACTTC	CASSPGTSYREQYF
NA	NA	TRBV2	TRBJ2-7	TGTGCCAGCGGCCGGACCCGATACGAGCAGTACTTC	CASGRTRYEQYF
NA	TRBD2	TRBV6-5	TRBJ2-5	TGTGCCAGCGGAGTCGGGGGGTCCCAAGAGACCCAGTACTTC	CASGVGGSQETQYF
NA	NA	TRBV5-8	TRBJ2-2	TGTGCCAGCAGCTTGGTGGCGGGACTCGTCGGCGGGGAGCTGTTTTTT	CASSLVAGLVGGELFF
NA	NA	TRBV21-1	TRBJ2-7	TGTGCCAGCAGCACCGCGGGACAGTCCGAGCAGTACTTC	CASSTAGQSEQYF
once	TRBD1	TRBV19	TRBJ2-3	TGTGCCAGTAGTTTTCGACAGGGTACAGATACGCAGTATTTT	CASSFRQGTDTQYF
NA	TRBD2	TRBV18	TRBJ2-3	TGTGCCAGCTCACCGATAACTAGCGGGAGCACAGATACGCAGTATTTT	CASSPITSGSTDTQYF
NA	NA	TRBV11-2	TRBJ2-5	TGTGCCAGCAGGACCAGGGGAGGCTTGGGACACCAAGAGACCCAGTACTTC	CASRTRGGLGHQETQYF
NA	NA	TRBV10-3	TRBJ1-5	TGTGCCATCATGGGGGGGGTGAATCAGCCCCAGCATTTT	CAIMGGVNQPQHF
NA	NA	TRBV5-4	TRBJ2-1	TGTGCCAGCAGCTTCGAAAATGAGCAGTTCTTC	CASSFENEQFF
NA	NA	TRBV6-4	TRBJ1-1	TGTGCCAGCAGCGCTACAGGGTTCACTGAAGCTTTCTTT	CASSATGFTEAFF
NA	TRBD1	TRBV6-1	TRBJ2-1	TGTGCCAGCAGGGCGGACAGGGTGACCAATGAGCAGTTCTTC	CASRADRVTNEQFF
NA	TRBD1	TRBV9	TRBJ2-1	TGTGCCAGCAGCCCCAGGGGGCAAAGCTCCTACAATGAGCAGTTCTTC	CASSPRGQSSYNEQFF
NA	TRBD2	TRBV2	TRBJ2-3	TGTGCCAGCAGTAAGGGACTAGCGGGTGGTTTAGATACGCAGTATTTT	CASSKGLAGGLDTQYF
NA	NA	TRBV27	TRBJ2-1	TGTGCCAGCAAGTCGGGGAACTCCTACAATGAGCAGTTCTTC	CASKSGNSYNEQFF
NA	TRBD2	TRBV28	TRBJ2-7	TGTGCCAGCACCAATTTCGGGACTAGCGGGTCCTACGAGCAGTACTTC	CASTNFGTSGSYEQYF
NA	NA	TRBV6-4	TRBJ2-7	TGTGCCAGCAGTGCCTGGCCAGTAAGCGAGCAGTACTTC	CASSAWPVSEQYF
NA	TRBD1	TRBV5-1	TRBJ2-1	TGCGCCAGCAGCTTGGCGCCCGGACAGGGATACAATGAGCAGTTCTTC	CASSLAPGQGYNEQFF
once	NA	TRBV7-2	TRBJ2-1	TGTGCCAGCACCCTCGACATGGGGAGGGGGTACAATGAGCAGTTCTTC	CASTLDMGRGYNEQFF
NA	NA	TRBV6-1	TRBJ2-7	TGTGCCAGCAGTGATAGGAGCGCCTACTCCTACGAGCAGTACTTC	CASSDRSAYSYEQYF
NA	NA	TRBV10-3	TRBJ2-2	TGTGCCATCAGTTCTAGACCTGGGCCCGGGGAGCTGTTTTTT	CAISSRPGPGELFF
NA	TRBD2	TRBV7-9	TRBJ2-7	TGTGCCAGCAGCTTAGGGTTTGGAGCGGGAGCCTACGAGCAGTACTTC	CASSLGFGAGAYEQYF
NA	TRBD1	TRBV2	TRBJ2-7	TGTGCCAGCCTAGTCGGACAGGCGAGCTACGAGCAGTACTTC	CASLVGQASYEQYF
NA	NA	TRBV5-1	TRBJ2-2	TGCGCCAGCAGGTTGCCGTTCACCGGGGAGCTGTTTTTT	CASRLPFTGELFF
NA	TRBD2	TRBV5-1	TRBJ2-1	TGCGCCAGCAAATGGGGACTAGCGGGATACAATGAGCAGTTCTTC	CASKWGLAGYNEQFF